Listed here are 6 T cell receptor beta chains from one sample, sequenced in a study of spatial heterogeneity in lung cancer (dated by TCRdb to between 2017 and 2020). In the paper's terms, the time point label means: blood at routine non-recurrence follow-up after resection. TCR sequencing used whole RNA extracted from tumor and nontumor lung tissue, or from cryopreserved PBMC samples, without cell sorting. The library was obtained by 5' RACE. For sequencing, a NextSeq 500 was employed. Using fastp at Q25 and MiXCR, TCRdb reprocessed the public reads and kept productive beta chains. Each entry is one CDR3 protein sequence, shown with its most common DNA and genes. For this sample there are tens of thousands of distinct CDR3 sequences; around 6.7% appear just once. The ten largest clonotypes hold approximately 40% of the sample. The material sequenced was PBMCs, taken at follow-up. The receptors originated from a female donor with early-stage non-small cell lung cancer.

At least ten counts were recorded for this clonotype. The gene calls are TRBV5-1 and TRBJ2-3; weak D call: TRBD2 (5 bases). Trimming took 7 bases from V and 2 from J, leaving 14 bases between them. The CDR3 is 14 amino acids. Germline CDR1 and CDR2: SGHRS and YFSETQ. The CDR3 loop is CASYSGRATDTQYF. The CDR3 nucleotides read TGCGCCAGCTACTCCGGGCGGGCCACAGATACGCAGTATTTT.

The table lists this clonotype with a few counts. The chain combines TRBV2 with TRBJ2-5, with a weak D call TRBD2 (5 bases). V was pared by 4 bases and J by 2 bases, with 8 bases between. The CDR3 is 13 residues long. Per germline, CDR1 SNHLY and CDR2 FYNNEI. CDR3 protein: CASSAPGQETQYF. The CDR3 DNA reads as TGTGCCAGCAGTGCTCCGGGGCAAGAGACCCAGTACTTC.

The chain has TRBV5-1 and TRBJ2-5, with 12 bases identical to TRBD2. Losses at the gene ends were 4 bases for V and 5 bases for J; bases not matched to a gene: 9. Germline CDR1 reads SGHRS; CDR2 reads YFSETQ. This CDR3 spans 16 amino acids. The CDR3 reads CASSVGGLAGQETQYF. In DNA, the CDR3 is TGCGCCAGCAGCGTGGGGGGACTAGCGGGCCAGGAGACCCAGTACTTC.

This clonotype was seen ten or more times. The chain couples TRBV7-8 to TRBJ2-3, with 9 nucleotides matching TRBD2. The CDR3 spans 17 residues. Germline V CDR1 and CDR2: SGHVS, FQNEAQ. V lost 2 bases to trimming and J lost 0 bases; unmatched junction nucleotides: 6. CDR3 protein: CASSLFLAGLSTDTQYF. CDR3 coding DNA: TGTGCCAGCAGCTTATTTCTAGCGGGGTTAAGCACAGATACGCAGTATTTT. Together with reference TRBV7-8 and TRBJ2-3, the CDR3 gives the full variable domain: GAGVSQSPRYKVAKRGQDVALRCDPISGHVSLFWYQQALGQGPEFLTYFQNEAQLDKSGLPSDRFFAERPEGSVSTLKIQRTQQEDSAVYLCASSLFLAGLSTDTQYFGPGTRLTVL.

This clonotype was found a few times. The chain links TRBV12-3 or TRBV12-4 to TRBJ2-7; D not resolved. Trimming stripped 6 bases from V and 0 bases from J, with 15 bases between. CDR3 length: 15 residues. The DNA for the CDR3 is TGTGCCAGCAGCCAAGCCGCGATAGCCTCCTACGAGCAGTACTTC. Amino acids: CASSQAAIASYEQYF.

This clonotype was picked up a small number of times. The chain employs TRBV20-1 and TRBJ2-1, with 7 bases matching TRBD1. Germline V gives CDR1 DFQATT, CDR2 SNEGSKA (reference sequence). CDR3 length: 14 amino acids. V gave up 4 bases and J gave up 5 bases; unmatched junction bases: 8. This CDR3 is CSATRDSLNNEQFF. CDR3 bases: TGCAGTGCTACCCGGGACAGCCTCAACAATGAGCAGTTCTTC.